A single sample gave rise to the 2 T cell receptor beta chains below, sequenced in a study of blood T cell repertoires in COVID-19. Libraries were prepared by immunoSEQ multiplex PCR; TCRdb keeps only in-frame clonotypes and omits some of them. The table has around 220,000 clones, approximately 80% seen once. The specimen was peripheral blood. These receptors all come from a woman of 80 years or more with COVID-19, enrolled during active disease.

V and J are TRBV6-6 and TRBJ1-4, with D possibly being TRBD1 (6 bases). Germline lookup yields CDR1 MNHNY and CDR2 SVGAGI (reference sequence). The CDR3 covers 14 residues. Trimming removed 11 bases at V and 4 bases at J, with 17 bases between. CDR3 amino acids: CAAGQGFGNEKLFF. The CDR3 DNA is TGTGCCGCCGGCCAGGGGTTTGGTAATGAAAAACTGTTTTTT.

This chain's CDR3 is CASSSQGQETQYF. The CDR3 bases are TGTGCCAGCAGCTCACAGGGGCAAGAGACCCAGTACTTC. V and J are TRBV5-4 and TRBJ2-5; TRBD1 matches 7 bases. The CDR3 sequence is 13 residues long. Per germline, CDR1 SGHNT and CDR2 YYREEE (reference sequence). V was clipped by 3 bases and J by 2 bases; unmatched bases: 1.